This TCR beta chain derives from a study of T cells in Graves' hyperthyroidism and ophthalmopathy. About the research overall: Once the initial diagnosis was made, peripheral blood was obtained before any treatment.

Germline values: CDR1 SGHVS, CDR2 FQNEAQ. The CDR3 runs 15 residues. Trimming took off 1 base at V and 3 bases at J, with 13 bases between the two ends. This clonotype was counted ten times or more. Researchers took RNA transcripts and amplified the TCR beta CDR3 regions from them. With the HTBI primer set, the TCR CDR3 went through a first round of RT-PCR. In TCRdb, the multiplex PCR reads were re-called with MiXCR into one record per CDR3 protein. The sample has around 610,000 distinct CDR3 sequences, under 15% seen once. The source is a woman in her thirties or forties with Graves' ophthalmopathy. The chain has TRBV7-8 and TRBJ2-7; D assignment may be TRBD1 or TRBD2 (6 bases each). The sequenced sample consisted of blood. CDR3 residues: CASSLVGGHYYEQYF. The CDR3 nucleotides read TGTGCCAGCAGCTTAGTGGGGGGACACTACTACGAGCAGTACTTC.